Listed here is a single T cell receptor (beta chain). Its specificity is unknown. V lost 4 bases and J lost 7; bases outside the gene matches: 6. Looked up from germline, CDR1 is SGDLS and CDR2 is YYNGEE. This CDR3 spans 14 amino acids. Only in-frame clones appear in the TCRdb table, and some are missing; sequencing was by immunoSEQ multiplex PCR. The data contain 85,000 to 90,000 clones, 91% of them singletons. The data are from a study of T cell responses to AZD1222 COVID-19 vaccine. Study-level findings and limits: Spike as a whole was targeted by vaccine-associated CD4 TCRs, dominant at 160-218 and 743-854.

This sample comprised peripheral blood, obtained on day 0 of MenACWY control vaccination. The chain carries TRBV9 and TRBJ1-3; 9 bases are shared with TRBD1. The TCR originated in an adult in good health. The CDR3 nucleotides are TGTGCCAGCAGCCCCCGGACAGGGGCTAACACCATATATTTT. Translating gives CASSPRTGANTIYF.